The next 12 T cell receptor beta chains were all read from a single sample in a study of T-cell memory formation after mild COVID-19. Via MiXCR, TCRdb re-called the 5' RACE reads, giving one row per CDR3 protein. The profile shows 120,000 or so distinct CDR3 sequences, about a sixth of them singletons. Sequenced input: PBMCs or a T cell subset sorted from them (not recorded which). These receptors all come from a man aged 18 to 30 who had mild COVID-19 (a few samples of this study predate the infection). Cell type and time point are not known.

The chain joins TRBV5-1 to TRBJ2-3; the match to TRBD2 covers 14 bases. V dropped 3 bases and J dropped 3; count of bases not matched to a gene: 9. In germline, CDR1 is SGHRS, CDR2 YFSETQ. The length of the CDR3 is 18 residues. CDR3 in amino acids: CASSWNRLAGGLTDTQYF. CDR3 DNA: TGCGCCAGCAGCTGGAACAGACTAGCGGGGGGGCTTACAGATACGCAGTATTTT.

This clonotype was counted between two and nine times. This chain joins TRBV6-2 or TRBV6-3 and TRBJ2-3; TRBD2 agrees at 9 bases. Germline assignment: CDR1 MNHEY and CDR2 SVGEGT. This CDR3 is built from 17 residues. V dropped 2 bases and J dropped 2; count of bases not matched to a gene: 8. The CDR3 DNA reads TGTGCCAGCAGTTACGCAACCGGGACTAGCCTCACAGATACGCAGTATTTT. Protein sequence: CASSYATGTSLTDTQYF.

This clonotype has a handful of counts. The chain carries TRBV6-6 and TRBJ2-3; 10 bases fit TRBD2. The CDR3 spans 13 residues. J lost 7 bases, V lost 8 bases, and 6 bases had no gene match. The germline CDR1 and CDR2 sequences are MNHNY and SVGAGI (reference sequence). The CDR3 here is CASLSGGANTQYF. CDR3 DNA: TGTGCCAGCTTGAGCGGGGGGGCAAATACGCAGTATTTT.

This clonotype was seen a few times. This rearrangement joins TRBV7-9 to TRBJ2-3; the D gene is possibly TRBD2 (5 bases). Per germline, CDR1 SEHNR and CDR2 FQNEAQ (reference sequence). V was trimmed by 5 bases and J by 4 bases, leaving 19 bases between them. The CDR3 is 16 residues long. The CDR3 loop is CASSPAARTVADTQYF. The CDR3 DNA follows: TGTGCCAGCAGCCCTGCAGCCAGGACTGTGGCAGATACGCAGTATTTT. Supplemented by reference TRBV7-9 and TRBJ2-3, the full variable domain reads DTGVSQNPRHKITKRGQNVTFRCDPISEHNRLYWYRQTLGQGPEFLTYFQNEAQLEKSRLLSDRFSAERPKGSFSTLEIQRTEQGDSAMYLCASSPAARTVADTQYFGPGTRLTVL.

This clonotype was seen at least ten times. This chain links TRBV12-3 or TRBV12-4 with TRBJ2-5, with no clear D. This CDR3 is 13 amino acids long. V was cut by 6 bases and J by 0 bases, with 8 bases left in between. In DNA, the CDR3 is TGTGCCAGCAGGCAGGCTCACCAAGAGACCCAGTACTTC. The encoded protein is CASRQAHQETQYF.

The V and J genes are TRBV29-1 and TRBJ2-7; 11 nucleotides align to TRBD1. The CDR3 runs 15 residues. Germline lookup yields CDR1 SQVTM and CDR2 ANQGSEA. V lost 4 bases to trimming and J lost 4 bases; unmatched junction nucleotides: 9. CDR3 nucleotides: TGCAGCGTTGCACCGGTCCGGGACAGGGGGTACGAGCAGTACTTC. This sequence encodes CSVAPVRDRGYEQYF.

The chain links TRBV12-3 or TRBV12-4 to TRBJ2-2, with unresolved D. CDR3 length: 11 residues. Trimming cost V 8 bases and J 5 bases, with 6 bases left between them. CDR3 nucleotide sequence: TGTGCCAGCTTTTCTACCGGGGAGCTGTTTTTT. Translated, it gives CASFSTGELFF.

V is TRBV4-2 and J is TRBJ2-4; TRBD1 is a possible D gene (5 bases). Trimming cost V 3 bases and J 2 bases, with 8 bases left between them. CDR3 length equals 14 residues. CDR1 is LGHNA and CDR2 is YNFKEQ in the germline V gene. The CDR3 reads CASSHQGPKNIQYF. The CDR3 coding sequence is TGTGCCAGCAGCCACCAGGGTCCCAAAAACATTCAGTACTTC.

The chain has TRBV24-1 and TRBJ2-3; D unclear. The length of the CDR3 is 14 residues. CDR1 and CDR2 from the germline V gene are KGHDR and SFDVKD. V lost 4 bases to trimming and J lost 0 bases, with 7 bases between them. The CDR3 region is CATSEASSTDTQYF. The CDR3 coding sequence is TGTGCCACCAGTGAAGCTTCTAGCACAGATACGCAGTATTTT.

This clonotype was found a few times. The chain carries TRBV20-1 and TRBJ2-3, with D hard to call. The V end lost 3 bases, the J end lost 6 bases, and 10 bases lay between the germline ends. Per the germline V gene, CDR1 is DFQATT and CDR2 is SNEGSKA (reference sequence). There are 12 residues in the CDR3. CDR3 in DNA: TGCAGTGCTAGTACCTCTTGGGATACGCAGTATTTT. Its translation is CSASTSWDTQYF.

The chain couples TRBV7-2 to TRBJ2-2; 12 bases map to TRBD2. V dropped 5 bases and J dropped 4; count of bases not matched to a gene: 5. Germline V gene data show CDR1 as SGHTA and CDR2 as FQGNSA. This CDR3 comprises 16 residues. The DNA of the CDR3 is TGTGCCAGCAGCACCCGACTAGCGGGGGTCACCGGGGAGCTGTTTTTT. It is translated as CASSTRLAGVTGELFF.

The chain links TRBV7-9 to TRBJ2-7, with D perhaps matching TRBD2 (6 bases). V lost 5 bases and J lost 4, with 15 bases in between. This CDR3 is built from 14 residues. Germline assignment: CDR1 SEHNR and CDR2 FQNEAQ (reference sequence). In DNA, the CDR3 is TGTGCCAGCAGCCGGCCGGGACTGAATTACGAGCAGTACTTC. It yields the protein CASSRPGLNYEQYF.